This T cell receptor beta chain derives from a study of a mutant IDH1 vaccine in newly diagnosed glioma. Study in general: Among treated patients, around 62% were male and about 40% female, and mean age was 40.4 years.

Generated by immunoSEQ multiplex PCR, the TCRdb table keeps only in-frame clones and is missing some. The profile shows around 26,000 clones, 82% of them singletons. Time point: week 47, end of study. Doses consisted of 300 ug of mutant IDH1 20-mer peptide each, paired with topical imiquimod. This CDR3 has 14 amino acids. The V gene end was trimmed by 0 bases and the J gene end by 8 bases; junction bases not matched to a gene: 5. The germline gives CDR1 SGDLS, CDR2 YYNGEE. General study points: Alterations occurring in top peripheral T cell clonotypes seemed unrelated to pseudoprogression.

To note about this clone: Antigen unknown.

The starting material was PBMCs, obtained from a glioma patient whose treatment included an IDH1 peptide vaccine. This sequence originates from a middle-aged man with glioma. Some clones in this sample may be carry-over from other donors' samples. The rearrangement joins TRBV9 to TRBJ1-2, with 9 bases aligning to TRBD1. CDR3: CASSVAGTGTGYTF. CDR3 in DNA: TGTGCCAGCAGCGTAGCTGGGACAGGGACCGGCTACACCTTC.